This T cell receptor (beta chain) originates from a study of tumor and adjacent non-tumor tissue in lung cancer. For the study at large: Patients comprised 12 adenocarcinoma, 2 squamous cell carcinoma and 1 small cell lung cancer. On average, productive TCRbeta reads reached 4 million to 4.5 million per sample. Study conclusions and caveats: Normal lung showed higher cumulative top 100 clone frequency than tumor.

Germline V gives CDR1 DFQATT, CDR2 SNEGSKA (reference sequence). The CDR3 runs to 13 residues. No cell sorting was done before RNA was extracted from the tissue. Donors were chemotherapy-naive, newly diagnosed lung cancer surgical patients in China, August–November 2014. About this clonotype: The antigen is unknown. The missing conserved phenylalanine or tryptophan at the end of this CDR3 makes a read error likely.

TCRbeta libraries were built with three rounds of nested PCR, modified from ARM-PCR. MiXCR was run by TCRdb on the multiplex PCR reads, yielding one entry per CDR3 protein. There are some 120,000 distinct CDR3 sequences in the sample; 60% to 70% occur only once, and about 13% lies in the top ten. The origin of this receptor is a man aged 30-40 years with non-small cell lung cancer. Material for sequencing was lung tumor tissue. The chain joins TRBV20-1 to TRBJ2-4; no reliable D call. The chain's CDR3 is CSATRKSKNTQYL. CDR3 nucleotides: TGCAGTGCTACACGGAAGTCCAAAAACACTCAGTACCTC.